This T cell receptor beta chain appears in the sequencing data of a study of T cell responses to AZD1222 COVID-19 vaccine. V was shortened by 3 bases and J by 0 bases, with 11 bases between the two germline ends. This CDR3 has 15 amino acids. The germline gives CDR1 KGHSH, CDR2 LQKENI. The repertoire was sequenced with immunoSEQ multiplex PCR; TCRdb's copy has only in-frame clones and lacks some. The sample lists about 100,000 clones, 85% to 95% occurring once. This clone was seen only once. This TCR came from an adult who received the AZD1222 COVID-19 vaccine. This sample comprised peripheral blood, obtained 28 days after the second AZD1222 dose. This chain links TRBV18 with TRBJ1-2, with D unclear. The CDR3 DNA follows: TGTGCCAGCTCACCCTTCGATACAGCTAACTATGGCTACACCTTC. This gives the protein CASSPFDTANYGYTF.